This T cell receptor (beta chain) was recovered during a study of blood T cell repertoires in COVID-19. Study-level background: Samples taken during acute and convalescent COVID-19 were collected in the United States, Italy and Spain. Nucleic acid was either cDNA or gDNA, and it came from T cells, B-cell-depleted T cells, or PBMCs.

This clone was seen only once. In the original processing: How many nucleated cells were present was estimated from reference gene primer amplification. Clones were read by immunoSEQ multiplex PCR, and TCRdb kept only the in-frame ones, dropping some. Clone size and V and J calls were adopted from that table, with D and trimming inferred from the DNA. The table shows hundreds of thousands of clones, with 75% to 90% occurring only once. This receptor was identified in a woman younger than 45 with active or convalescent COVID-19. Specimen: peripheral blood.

CDR3 amino acids: CASSVAISLVRSNEQFF. The CDR3 DNA reads TGTGCCAGCAGTGTCGCGATATCGCTCGTCCGATCCAATGAGCAGTTCTTC. The V gene is TRBV2, the J gene TRBJ2-1; D is ambiguous. Trimming pared 4 bases from V and 6 bases from J, leaving 22 bases between. The CDR3 totals 17 residues. Per germline, CDR1 SNHLY and CDR2 FYNNEI.